The T cell receptor (beta chain) described here comes from a study of OX40 agonist ivuxolimab in advanced cancers. Generated by immunoSEQ multiplex PCR, the TCRdb table keeps only in-frame clones and is missing some. The repertoire consists of approximately 90,000 clones, with under 95% occurring once and the leading ten covering around 8.7%. The specimen comprised CD4+ or CD8+ T cells sorted from blood, sampled in a trial of the OX40 agonist ivuxolimab. This receptor was identified in an adult with an advanced solid tumor such as melanoma, head and neck, liver or kidney cancer.

Written as DNA, the CDR3 is TGTGCCTGGAGTGTCCTAGCGTCAGATACGCAGTATTTT. Amino acid sequence: CAWSVLASDTQYF. The chain combines TRBV30 with TRBJ2-3; maybe TRBD2 (6 bases). This CDR3 region has 13 residues. From germline, CDR1 is GTSNPN and CDR2 SVGIG (reference sequence). V was cut by 0 bases and J by 4 bases, with 8 bases left in between.